Each of the 14 T cell receptor beta chains below was sequenced from the same sample in a study of blood T cell repertoires in COVID-19. TCRdb keeps only in-frame clones here, not all; method: immunoSEQ multiplex PCR. Among 200,000 to 250,000 clones, 70% to 90% were seen once, and the ten largest hold less than 14%. The material sequenced was PBMCs or T cells enriched from blood (not recorded which). These receptors all stem from a man aged 30 to 39 who had recovered from COVID-19.

This clone was seen a single time. The chain recombines TRBV2 with TRBJ1-5; 9 positions match TRBD1. The germline V gene encodes CDR1 SNHLY and CDR2 FYNNEI. The CDR3 totals 14 residues. V dropped 6 bases and J dropped 5; count of bases not matched to a gene: 5. CDR3 DNA sequence: TGTGCCAGCAGCAAAACAGGGGGCTATCAGCCCCAGCATTTT. It yields the protein CASSKTGGYQPQHF.

The table lists this clone with a count of one. The chain combines TRBV18 with TRBJ2-7; maybe TRBD1 (6 bases). CDR3 size: 14 residues. The V end was cut by 4 bases, the J end by 9 bases, with 19 bases between. CDR1 and CDR2 from the germline V gene are KGHSH and LQKENI. In nucleotides, the CDR3 is TGTGCCAGCTCACTCGGGACAAATAACATACCGCAGTACTTC. It translates to CASSLGTNNIPQYF.

The CDR3 sequence is CSVDNQVQETQYF. As DNA, the CDR3 is TGCAGCGTTGATAACCAGGTACAAGAGACCCAGTACTTC. The chain joins TRBV29-1 to TRBJ2-5; D gene ambiguous. This CDR3 has 13 residues. The V end was cut by 3 bases, the J end by 2 bases, with 10 bases between. Germline CDR1 SQVTM, CDR2 ANQGSEA.

This sequence joins TRBV10-3 and TRBJ1-5; possibly TRBD1 for D (5 bases). This CDR3 has 15 residues. CDR1 and CDR2 (germline): ENHRY, SYGVKD. Trimming removed 4 bases at V and 3 bases at J, with 13 bases between. This CDR3 reads CAISASAGPNQPQHF. As DNA, the CDR3 is TGTGCCATCAGTGCCTCGGCAGGGCCCAATCAGCCCCAGCATTTT.

The CDR3 DNA follows: TGCAGCGTTCCGACAGTCTCTGGGGCCAACGTCCTGACTTTC. Its translation: CSVPTVSGANVLTF. The rearrangement uses TRBV29-1 and TRBJ2-6, with a weak D call TRBD1 (5 bases). This CDR3 is built from 14 residues. V lost 5 bases to trimming and J lost 0 bases, with 8 bases between them. Germline V gene sequence: CDR1 SQVTM, CDR2 ANQGSEA.

The chain combines TRBV20-1 with TRBJ2-1, with 13 nucleotides matching TRBD2. CDR3 size: 17 residues. CDR1 and CDR2 (germline): DFQATT, SNEGSKA (reference sequence). With V trimmed by 3 bases and J by 7 bases, 12 bases remained unmatched. The CDR3 reads CSASLRLLAGGRNEQFF. Here the CDR3 DNA reads TGCAGTGCTAGTCTACGCCTACTAGCGGGGGGGCGGAATGAGCAGTTCTTC.

The rearrangement joins TRBV18 to TRBJ1-5, with TRBD1 matching over 7 bases. The trim removed 0 bases at V and 7 bases at J, leaving 6 bases unmatched. This CDR3 contains 15 residues. The germline gives CDR1 KGHSH, CDR2 LQKENI. The CDR3 region is CASSPPSGGGQPQHF. CDR3 bases: TGTGCCAGCTCACCACCCTCAGGGGGTGGACAGCCCCAGCATTTT.

Details on this clone: A far larger clone is one base from this, pointing to a likely read error. Different DNA sequences within this sample yield the same CDR3. This rearrangement joins TRBV7-4 to TRBJ1-5, with a tentative D call TRBD1 (6 bases). The CDR3 has 17 amino acids. Germline V gene sequence: CDR1 SGHVT, CDR2 SQSDAQ. The CDR3 loop reads CASSDGNGGGSNQPQHF. The CDR3, as DNA: TGCGCCAGCAGCGACGGAAACGGGGGGGGCAGCAATCAGCCCCAGCATTTT.

This clone showed up just once. The chain has TRBV4-3 and TRBJ1-1, with 10 nucleotides matching TRBD1. Per germline, CDR1 LGHNA and CDR2 YSLEER. This CDR3 spans 18 amino acids. J lost 4 bases, V lost 1 base, and 12 bases had no gene match. As DNA, the CDR3 is TGCGCCAGCAGCCAAGTTCGGGCGACAGGGGGCCAGGGCACTGAAGCTTTCTTT. It specifies CASSQVRATGGQGTEAFF.

The rearrangement joins TRBV4-1 to TRBJ1-2; 9 nucleotides agree with TRBD1. The J segment lost 7 bases and the V segment lost 0 bases, leaving 12 bases of the junction unmatched. The CDR3 is 17 residues long. The germline gives CDR1 MGHRA, CDR2 YSYEKL. The CDR3 spells CASSQERATGGYSGYTF. In nucleotides, the CDR3 is TGCGCCAGCAGCCAAGAAAGGGCAACAGGGGGCTATAGTGGCTACACCTTC.

The chain combines TRBV28 with TRBJ2-7, with D possibly TRBD2 on 5 matching bases. CDR3 length equals 11 residues. Germline V gives CDR1 MDHEN, CDR2 SYDVKM. Trimming shortened V by 6 bases and J by 7 bases, and 10 bases separated the two germline ends. The CDR3 region has the DNA TGTGCCAGCAGCGGACGGGGAGAGCAGTACTTC. Its protein is CASSGRGEQYF.

The chain couples TRBV20-1 to TRBJ2-7, with D perhaps matching TRBD2 (5 bases). The CDR3 loop spans 15 amino acids. Looked up from germline, CDR1 is DFQATT and CDR2 is SNEGSKA (reference sequence). Trimming pared 3 bases from V and 6 bases from J, leaving 21 bases between. CDR3 nucleotide sequence: TGCAGTGCTAGTGTAGTCGGACGAGGGAGTTCCGAGCAGTACTTC. As protein: CSASVVGRGSSEQYF.

V is TRBV3-1 (or the pseudogene TRBV3-2) and J is TRBJ2-3; TRBD2 might be the D (6 bases). V dropped 4 bases and J dropped 4 bases, with 24 bases sitting between them. CDR1 and CDR2 (germline): LGHDT, YNNKEL (reference sequence). The CDR3 contains 18 residues. The CDR3 spells CASSLPSRSGGMSDTQYF. CDR3 sequence (DNA): TGTGCCAGCAGCCTCCCCTCTCGTAGCGGAGGGATGTCAGATACGCAGTATTTT.

Regarding this clone: The sample has other DNA sequences that encode this CDR3 too. J is TRBJ1-4 and V is TRBV11-2, with D hard to call. Germline V lookup: CDR1 SGHAT, CDR2 FQNNGV. This CDR3 is built from 14 residues. Trimming left V 2 bases short and J 0 bases short, with 4 bases between. The CDR3 sequence is CASSLSATNEKLFF. The CDR3 nucleotides read TGTGCCAGCAGCTTAAGCGCAACTAATGAAAAACTGTTTTTT.